The clone carrying this T cell receptor beta chain was seen at least ten times. Its antigen is unknown. RNA transcripts were the source from which TCR beta CDR3 regions were amplified. HTBI primers were employed in first-round RT-PCR, then a second-round multiplex PCR followed. One entry per CDR3 protein results from TCRdb running MiXCR on the multiplex PCR reads. Of about 400,000 distinct CDR3 sequences listed, around 20% are singletons. These data are taken from a study of Graves' ophthalmopathy and Graves' hyperthyroidism. The CDR3 is 12 residues long. The germline V gene encodes CDR1 MDHEN and CDR2 SYDVKM. Trimming took off 7 bases at V and 4 bases at J, with 10 bases between the two ends. Study-level findings and limits: The model achieved 70.59% sensitivity and less than 75% specificity for ophthalmopathy progression.

The sequencing input was peripheral blood. The V and J genes are TRBV28 and TRBJ1-2; the D is unclear. The receptor comes from a woman aged 18 to 35 with Graves' ophthalmopathy. The CDR3: CASTQAAYGYTF. DNA for the CDR3: TGTGCCAGCACCCAAGCAGCCTATGGCTACACCTTC.